This T cell receptor beta chain was captured by sequencing in a study of cytomegalovirus exposure and HLA in healthy donors. Regarding the study as a whole: Reported results showed that the classifier diagnosed cytomegalovirus status with high specificity and sensitivity.

As to this clone: Its antigen is unidentified.

The PCR ran on 60 Vbeta and 13 Jbeta primers. Clones were sequenced by immunoSEQ multiplex PCR, and TCRdb holds only the in-frame ones, with some missing. The table lists about 90,000 clones, roughly 84% of them singletons. The clonotype originates from a man between 18 and 35 years old in good health and CMV-seronegative. The material sequenced was PBMCs.

In DNA form, the CDR3 reads TGTGCCAGCAGTGGGCGAGGGGGCGCGCCTGGCTACACCTTC. Protein product: CASSGRGGAPGYTF. The chain is built from TRBV6-6 and TRBJ1-2; 7 nucleotides line up with TRBD1. The junction had 10 bases not matched to a gene; V was cut back by 5 bases and J by 7 bases. The CDR3 has 14 residues. Germline lookup yields CDR1 MNHNY and CDR2 SVGAGI (reference sequence).